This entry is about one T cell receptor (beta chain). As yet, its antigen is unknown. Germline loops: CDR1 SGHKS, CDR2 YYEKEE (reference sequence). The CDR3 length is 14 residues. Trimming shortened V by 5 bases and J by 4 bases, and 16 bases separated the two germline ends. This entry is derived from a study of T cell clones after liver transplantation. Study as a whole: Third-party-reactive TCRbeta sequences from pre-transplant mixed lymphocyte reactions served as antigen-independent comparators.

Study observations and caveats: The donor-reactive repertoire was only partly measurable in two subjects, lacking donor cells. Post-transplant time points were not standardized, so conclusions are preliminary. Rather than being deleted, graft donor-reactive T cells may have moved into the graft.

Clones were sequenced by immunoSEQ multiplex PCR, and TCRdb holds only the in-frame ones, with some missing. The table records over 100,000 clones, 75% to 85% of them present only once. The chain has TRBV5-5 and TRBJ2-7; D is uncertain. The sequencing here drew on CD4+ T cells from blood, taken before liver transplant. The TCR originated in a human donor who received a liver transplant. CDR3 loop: CASSLSFTNYEQYF. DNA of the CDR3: TGTGCCAGCAGTCTCTCATTTACGAATTACGAGCAGTACTTC.